This TCR beta chain derives from a study of T cells in Graves' hyperthyroidism and ophthalmopathy. The CDR3 regions of TCR beta were amplified from RNA transcripts. Researchers ran a first-round RT-PCR on the TCR CDR3 using the HTBI primer set. TCRdb used MiXCR to reprocess the multiplex PCR reads, holding one entry per CDR3 protein. This sample has hundreds of thousands of distinct CDR3 sequences; about 20% occur once, and the top ten carry about 50%. Germline loops: CDR1 SGHDT, CDR2 YYEEEE. This CDR3 spans 16 amino acids. V dropped 3 bases and J dropped 2 bases, with 17 bases sitting between them. This clonotype has only a few counts.

This sequence was found in a man aged 40-49 years with Graves' ophthalmopathy. Sample: blood. This rearrangement joins TRBV5-6 to TRBJ2-5, with D maybe TRBD2 (7 bases). CDR3 amino acids: CASSSPGGLNQETQYF. The CDR3 DNA sequence: TGTGCCAGCAGCTCCCCGGGGGGCCTTAATCAAGAGACCCAGTACTTC.